The present T cell receptor (beta chain) was sequenced within a study of T-cell reconstitution after alpha-beta-depleted transplantation in children. CDR1 MGHDK and CDR2 SYGVNS come from the germline V gene. After removal of 4 bases from V and 0 bases from J, the junction contained 2 bases not matched to a gene. The length of the CDR3 is 14 residues. This clonotype was observed at least ten times. Unique molecular identifiers were built into the TCRbeta library. TCRdb fed the PCR reads into MiXCR, producing one record per CDR3 protein. The repertoire has around 250,000 distinct CDR3 sequences, around 7.8% of them found once; the top ten carry 6.3%.

This sequence joins TRBV25-1 and TRBJ2-7, with 8 nucleotides matching TRBD1. The receptor comes from a male patient aged 10 to 17 who had a stem cell transplant for acute lymphoblastic leukemia, so the T cells may come from the graft donor. Sample: PBMCs, mostly from graft donor cells, taken 180 days after TCRalphabeta/CD19-depleted stem cell transplant. The CDR3 DNA reads as TGTGCCAGCAGTGGGACAGGGTTCTCCTACGAGCAGTACTTC. Translating gives CASSGTGFSYEQYF.